This is a list of T cell receptor beta chains from one sample in a study of radiotherapy plus CTLA-4 blockade in lung cancer. Clones were sequenced by immunoSEQ multiplex PCR, and TCRdb holds only the in-frame ones, with some missing. This sample yields about 45,000 clones, of which 50% to 70% are seen a single time; less than 20% belongs to the top ten. The material was peripheral blood, obtained from a patient treated with radiotherapy plus ipilimumab. The origin of the receptors is a human donor with non-small cell lung cancer who had a partial response to radiotherapy plus ipilimumab. CDR3s include the opening cysteine and the closing phenylalanine or tryptophan. The D gene is left open where the match is weak. The size of a clone is reported for some rows only, either as once, few or many, or as a class for expanded clones.

clone size	V gene	J gene	D gene	CDR3 protein	CDR3 DNA
NA	TRBV5-5	TRBJ2-7	TRBD1	CASSLVDRGYYEQYF	TGTGCCAGCAGCTTGGTAGACAGGGGCTACTACGAGCAGTACTTC
NA	TRBV2	TRBJ1-5	NA	CASSDEWRGQPQHF	TGTGCCAGCAGTGACGAGTGGAGGGGACAGCCCCAGCATTTT
NA	TRBV5-1	TRBJ2-5	TRBD2	CASSQRLAETQYF	TGCGCCAGCAGCCAACGACTAGCAGAGACCCAGTACTTC
NA	TRBV7-9	TRBJ2-7	TRBD2	CASLTTSSGNDEQYF	TGTGCCAGCCTCACTACCTCGAGCGGGAACGACGAGCAGTACTTC
NA	TRBV7-3	TRBJ2-1	TRBD2	CASSLTGLAGGNEQFF	TGTGCCAGCAGCTTAACGGGGCTAGCGGGAGGGAATGAGCAGTTCTTC
NA	TRBV6-1	TRBJ1-6	NA	CASSAGGVYSPLHF	TGTGCCAGCAGTGCGGGAGGGGTTTATTCACCCCTCCACTTT
NA	TRBV6-5	TRBJ1-1	TRBD1	CASSDRWTGAEAFF	TGTGCCAGCAGTGATCGGTGGACAGGAGCCGAAGCTTTCTTT
few	TRBV5-4	TRBJ1-1	NA	CASSLGQENTEAFF	TGTGCCAGCAGCTTGGGACAGGAGAACACTGAAGCTTTCTTT
few	TRBV15	TRBJ1-6	NA	CATSRDSSYNSPLHF	TGTGCCACCAGCAGGGACAGCTCCTATAATTCACCCCTCCACTTT
NA	TRBV12-5	TRBJ1-2	NA	CASGFVPGAGEWDVGYTF	TGTGCTAGTGGTTTTGTCCCCGGGGCAGGGGAGTGGGATGTAGGCTACACCTTC